A single sample gave rise to the 32 T cell receptor beta chains below, sequenced in a study of blood T cell repertoires in COVID-19. Produced via immunoSEQ multiplex PCR; TCRdb's table is partial and in-frame only. Altogether 200,000 to 250,000 clones are present, under 90% being singletons, with the ten largest covering roughly 5%. Sequences were obtained from PBMCs or T cells enriched from blood (not recorded which). The receptors originated from a woman in her forties or fifties who had been exposed to COVID-19.

The chain carries TRBV5-1 and TRBJ1-1, with TRBD1 matching over 9 bases. The CDR3 is 15 amino acids. The ends lost 6 bases at V and 5 bases at J; junction bases unmatched: 11. Germline lookup yields CDR1 SGHRS and CDR2 YFSETQ. The CDR3 coding sequence is TGCGCCAGCAAAGGGGACAGGGAACGTAAAACTGAAGCTTTCTTT. It specifies CASKGDRERKTEAFF.

This clone appeared a few times. V and J are TRBV9 and TRBJ1-1; maybe TRBD1 (6 bases). The CDR3 runs to 14 residues. V lost 3 bases and J lost 1, with 10 bases in between. Germline V gives CDR1 SGDLS, CDR2 YYNGEE. CDR3 residues: CASSDRVGNTEAFF. The CDR3 DNA reads as TGTGCCAGCAGCGACAGGGTGGGGAACACTGAAGCTTTCTTT.

The chain couples TRBV4-3 to TRBJ2-7, with D maybe TRBD2 (5 bases). This CDR3 region has 15 residues. The germline gives CDR1 LGHNA, CDR2 YSLEER. V was trimmed by 4 bases and J by 3 bases, leaving 16 bases between them. The CDR3 loop reads CASSPGLGPLYEQYF. CDR3 nucleotides: TGCGCCAGCAGCCCGGGATTGGGCCCACTCTACGAGCAGTACTTC.

This chain connects TRBV12-5 to TRBJ1-1, with D perhaps matching TRBD1 (5 bases). The germline V and J ends were trimmed by 1 base and 0 bases, with 9 bases remaining between them. Germline CDR1 reads LGHNT; CDR2 reads FRNRAP. The length of the CDR3 is 15 residues. The CDR3 loop reads CASGLGGGMNTEAFF. CDR3 sequence (DNA): TGTGCTAGTGGTTTGGGGGGCGGGATGAACACTGAAGCTTTCTTT.

The chain carries TRBV4-2 and TRBJ1-6; 10 positions agree with TRBD1. CDR1 and CDR2 (germline): LGHNA, YNFKEQ. After removal of 4 bases from V and 8 bases from J, the junction contained 5 bases not matched to a gene. The CDR3 is made up of 15 amino acids. The CDR3 DNA sequence: TGTGCCAGCAGCCCCGGGACAGGGGTGGATTCACCCCTCCACTTT. It specifies CASSPGTGVDSPLHF.

This rearrangement joins TRBV19 to TRBJ1-2; TRBD1 is a possible D gene (6 bases). V lost 4 bases and J lost 8, with 17 bases in between. The CDR3 is 14 residues long. CDR1 LNHDA and CDR2 SQIVND come from the germline V gene (reference sequence). The CDR3 spells CASSRTQGIGGYTF. For the CDR3, the DNA is TGTGCCAGTAGTAGAACTCAGGGGATAGGAGGCTACACCTTC.

This clone came up many times. This sequence joins TRBV7-8 and TRBJ1-3, with D possibly being TRBD1 (5 bases). Deletions cut 5 bases from V and 0 bases from J, with 11 bases between. Germline assignment: CDR1 SGHVS and CDR2 FQNEAQ. The CDR3 contains 15 residues. CDR3 sequence: CASSGTPLSGNTIYF. The CDR3 DNA reads as TGTGCCAGCAGCGGGACTCCGCTCTCTGGAAACACCATATATTTT.

This clone was detected only once. The chain couples TRBV28 to TRBJ2-5, with D possibly TRBD1 on 6 matching bases. Trimming took 8 bases from V and 5 from J, leaving 9 bases between them. Germline V gene sequence: CDR1 MDHEN, CDR2 SYDVKM. The CDR3 extends over 11 amino acids. CDR3 protein: CASARGETQYF. Written as DNA, the CDR3 is TGTGCCAGCGCGAGGGGGGAGACCCAGTACTTC.

This clone was seen a single time. This rearrangement joins TRBV6-5 to TRBJ2-5; D may be TRBD2 (5 bases). V dropped 5 bases and J dropped 3 bases, with 10 bases sitting between them. Germline V gives CDR1 MNHEY, CDR2 SVGAGI. This CDR3 is built from 13 residues. The CDR3 is CASSPGGKETQYF. DNA of the CDR3: TGTGCCAGCAGTCCCGGAGGCAAAGAGACCCAGTACTTC.

The chain carries TRBV5-1 and TRBJ2-5, with D unresolved. Germline V gives CDR1 SGHRS, CDR2 YFSETQ. Deletions cut 0 bases from V and 4 bases from J, with 7 bases between. The CDR3 has 13 amino acids. CDR3 residues: CASSLGLVETQYF. The CDR3 bases are TGCGCCAGCAGCTTGGGGCTAGTAGAGACCCAGTACTTC.

V gene TRBV7-2 combines with J gene TRBJ2-2; 8 nucleotides line up with TRBD1. Germline-derived CDR1 and CDR2 are SGHTA and FQGNSA. Trimming at V came to 5 bases and at J to 2 bases, leaving 4 bases not matched to a gene. The CDR3 spans 15 residues. CDR3 nucleotide sequence: TGTGCCAGCAGCACCGGACAGGGAAACACCGGGGAGCTGTTTTTT. Translating gives CASSTGQGNTGELFF.

In its sample, this clone was seen a few times. V usage is TRBV3-1 (or the pseudogene TRBV3-2) and J usage is TRBJ2-1; D is possibly TRBD2 (7 bases). This CDR3 has 14 amino acids. V was cut by 1 base and J by 8 bases, with 12 bases left in between. CDR1 and CDR2 from the germline V gene are LGHDT and YNNKEL (reference sequence). Written as DNA, the CDR3 is TGTGCCAGCAGCCAAGTGGGGGAGGGGGATGAGCAGTTCTTC. Amino acid sequence: CASSQVGEGDEQFF.

The J gene is TRBJ1-1, the V gene TRBV4-2; D is perhaps TRBD1 (6 bases). With 0 bases removed from V and 6 bases from J, the gap between germline ends came to 11 bases. The germline V gene encodes CDR1 LGHNA and CDR2 YNFKEQ. There are 14 residues in the CDR3. CDR3 sequence reads: CASSQDRGYAEAFF. CDR3 DNA sequence: TGTGCCAGCAGCCAAGATAGGGGGTACGCTGAAGCTTTCTTT.

This clone occurred a few times. V is TRBV12-5 and J is TRBJ2-7; possible D gene TRBD1, 6 bases. CDR3 length: 16 residues. V was cut by 0 bases and J by 6 bases, with 18 bases left in between. From germline, CDR1 is LGHNT and CDR2 FRNRAP. The CDR3 nucleotides read TGTGCTAGTGGTTTGGTAATAGGTCAGGGGTCTGCCGAGCAGTACTTC. Translating gives CASGLVIGQGSAEQYF.

The chain links TRBV9 to TRBJ2-1; TRBD1 matches 8 bases. The germline V gene has CDR1 SGDLS and CDR2 YYNGEE. CDR3 length: 15 residues. V was clipped by 0 bases and J by 6 bases; unmatched bases: 5. CDR3 protein: CASSVGTGSGNEQFF. DNA of the CDR3: TGTGCCAGCAGCGTAGGGACAGGGTCGGGCAATGAGCAGTTCTTC. The entire variable domain, with the rest obtained from reference TRBV9 and TRBJ2-1, is as follows: DSGVTQTPKHLITATGQRVTLRCSPRSGDLSVYWYQQSLDQGLQFLIQYYNGEERAKGNILERFSAQQFPDLHSELNLSSLELGDSALYFCASSVGTGSGNEQFFGPGTRLTVL.

This chain connects TRBV15 to TRBJ2-3, with 8 bases that match TRBD2. The germline V gene encodes CDR1 LNHNV and CDR2 YYDKDF (reference sequence). Trimming cost V 4 bases and J 5 bases; bases outside gene matches: 8. This CDR3 has 15 residues. The CDR3 is CATSKLRGAEDTQYF. In nucleotides, the CDR3 is TGTGCCACCAGCAAGCTGCGGGGGGCGGAAGATACGCAGTATTTT.

There are a few counts of this clone. This chain connects TRBV5-6 to TRBJ1-5; D might be TRBD1 (6 bases). This CDR3 region has 15 residues. Trimming pared 4 bases from V and 3 bases from J, leaving 14 bases between. Germline CDR1 and CDR2: SGHDT and YYEEEE. Here the CDR3 DNA reads TGTGCCAGCAGCCGTAGGGGGACGGACAATCAGCCCCAGCATTTT. Protein product: CASSRRGTDNQPQHF.

This chain connects TRBV29-1 to TRBJ1-1; a possible D gene is TRBD1 (6 bases). The CDR3 is 13 residues long. Trimming cost V 8 bases and J 0 bases, with 13 bases left between them. Germline CDR1 is SQVTM and CDR2 is ANQGSEA. CDR3 DNA sequence: TGCAGCCTGAAGGACAGTTTGAACACTGAAGCTTTCTTT. Protein product: CSLKDSLNTEAFF.

The CDR3 is CASSLGQPNSPLHF. In DNA, the CDR3 is TGTGCCAGCAGCTTGGGACAGCCAAATTCACCCCTCCACTTT. The rearrangement links TRBV7-2 to TRBJ1-6, with 7 bases matching TRBD1. The CDR3 extends over 14 amino acids. V shed 3 bases and J 7 bases; nucleotides not matched to a gene: 3. Germline V CDR1 and CDR2: SGHTA, FQGNSA.

This clone occurred once. V is TRBV11-2 and J is TRBJ2-3; tentatively, D is TRBD2 (6 bases). Germline values: CDR1 SGHAT, CDR2 FQNNGV. The CDR3 is 16 amino acids. V gave up 2 bases and J gave up 6 bases, with 18 bases separating them. CDR3 sequence reads: CASSLPAHGRGDTQYF. The CDR3 DNA is TGTGCCAGCAGCTTACCAGCACACGGCCGGGGGGATACGCAGTATTTT.

This chain links TRBV19 with TRBJ2-5; D may be TRBD2 (7 bases). Trimming pared 3 bases from V and 7 bases from J, leaving 15 bases between. This CDR3 has 14 residues. Germline CDR1 LNHDA, CDR2 SQIVND (reference sequence). The CDR3 bases are TGTGCCAGTAGTATGGGAGGGGGAGGTGGGACCCAGTACTTC. Amino acid sequence: CASSMGGGGGTQYF.

There are a few counts of this clone. Different DNA sequences within this sample yield the same CDR3. J is TRBJ1-4 and V is TRBV5-1; 8 nucleotides agree with TRBD1. Germline CDR1 is SGHRS and CDR2 is YFSETQ. The CDR3 runs 14 residues. V trimming: 3 bases; J trimming: 8 bases; junction bases outside the gene matches: 6. CDR3 protein: CASSSQGAGEKLFF. CDR3 DNA sequence: TGCGCCAGCAGCTCTCAGGGGGCAGGAGAAAAACTGTTTTTT.

This chain uses TRBV12-3 or TRBV12-4 with TRBJ2-7, with D uncertain. The CDR3 covers 13 residues. The V end lost 7 bases, the J end lost 1 base, and 11 bases lay between the germline ends. The CDR3 region has the DNA TGTGCCAGCACGGGTAATTGGTCCTACGAGCAGTACTTC. It is translated as CASTGNWSYEQYF.

This clone was seen only a few times. The rearrangement uses TRBV6-4 and TRBJ1-2; D possibly corresponds to TRBD1 (6 bases). The CDR3 totals 15 residues. Germline V gene data show CDR1 as MRHNA and CDR2 as SNTAGT. Deletions cut 2 bases from V and 7 bases from J, with 17 bases between. This chain's CDR3 is CASSDTNRGAGGYTF. In nucleotides, the CDR3 is TGTGCCAGCAGTGACACCAACCGGGGGGCCGGTGGCTACACCTTC.

J is TRBJ1-2 and V is TRBV18; 7 bases fit TRBD1. V was clipped by 3 bases and J by 6 bases; unmatched bases: 7. Germline CDR1 KGHSH, CDR2 LQKENI. This CDR3 has 14 amino acids. CDR3 sequence: CASSPQQGKDGYTF. The CDR3 nucleotides read TGTGCCAGCTCACCTCAACAGGGGAAAGATGGCTACACCTTC.

The rearrangement joins TRBV5-5 to TRBJ1-2; maybe TRBD1 (6 bases). Trimming removed 3 bases from V and 3 bases from J, with 15 bases in between. This CDR3 contains 15 residues. Germline CDR1 is SGHKS and CDR2 is YYEKEE (reference sequence). The DNA of the CDR3 is TGTGCCAGCAGCTACGATCCACAGGGACACTATGGCTACACCTTC. Translating gives CASSYDPQGHYGYTF.

The chain carries TRBV4-3 and TRBJ2-3, with 7 bases fitting TRBD1. Unmatched junction bases numbered 4, after V lost 4 bases and J lost 3 bases. The germline V gene encodes CDR1 LGHNA and CDR2 YSLEER. The CDR3 runs 14 residues. CDR3 nucleotides: TGCGCCAGCAGCCCGACAGGGTTGACAGATACGCAGTATTTT. The encoded protein is CASSPTGLTDTQYF.

The rearrangement uses TRBV28 and TRBJ1-4, with 7 bases matching TRBD1. V lost 5 bases to trimming and J lost 8 bases; unmatched junction nucleotides: 5. From germline, CDR1 is MDHEN and CDR2 SYDVKM. CDR3 length: 13 residues. CDR3 region: CASSNDRAEKLFF. The CDR3 coding sequence is TGTGCCAGCAGTAATGACAGGGCCGAAAAACTGTTTTTT.

The V and J genes are TRBV19 and TRBJ1-3, with 7 bases matching TRBD1. The CDR3 is 16 residues long. Germline trimming cut 7 bases from V and 1 base from J; bases unmatched to any gene: 10. Germline V gene sequence: CDR1 LNHDA, CDR2 SQIVND (reference sequence). CDR3 amino acids: CASNRLGQPSGNTIYF. CDR3 sequence (DNA): TGTGCCAGTAACCGACTGGGACAGCCATCTGGAAACACCATATATTTT.

This chain connects TRBV5-1 to TRBJ1-1, with 8 bases lining up with TRBD1. In germline, CDR1 is SGHRS, CDR2 YFSETQ. V trimming: 3 bases; J trimming: 6 bases; junction bases outside the gene matches: 10. The CDR3 consists of 15 residues. The CDR3, as DNA: TGCGCCAGCAGCTCCACAGGGGGGGCATCCGCTGAAGCTTTCTTT. Residues: CASSSTGGASAEAFF. Together with reference TRBV5-1 and TRBJ1-1, the CDR3 gives the full variable domain: KAGVTQTPRYLIKTRGQQVTLSCSPISGHRSVSWYQQTPGQGLQFLFEYFSETQRNKGNFPGRFSGRQFSNSRSEMNVSTLELGDSALYLCASSSTGGASAEAFFGQGTRLTVV.

J is TRBJ1-1 and V is TRBV2; possible D gene TRBD1, 6 bases. Germline V CDR1 and CDR2: SNHLY, FYNNEI. There are 12 residues in the CDR3. The V gene lost 7 bases and the J gene lost 10 bases, with 16 bases spanning the gap. CDR3 nucleotides: TGTGCCAGCAATTACAGGGAAAACTCAGCTTTCTTT. It specifies CASNYRENSAFF.

The genes are TRBV7-2 and TRBJ1-4, with D tentatively TRBD1 (5 bases). CDR1 SGHTA and CDR2 FQGNSA come from the germline V gene. V was trimmed by 6 bases and J by 8 bases, leaving 10 bases between them. CDR3 length equals 12 residues. CDR3 protein: CASRYTGEKLFF. In nucleotides, the CDR3 is TGTGCCAGCAGATATACAGGAGAAAAACTGTTTTTT.